This TCR beta chain was retrieved from a study of control samples from healthy donors and cancer patients. Produced via immunoSEQ multiplex PCR; TCRdb's table is partial and in-frame only. The sample shows roughly 100,000 clones, roughly 90% of them seen only once. V lost 5 bases, J lost 1 base, and 4 bases stayed unmatched. The germline V gene encodes CDR1 MNHEY and CDR2 SVGAGI. CDR3 length equals 15 residues. This chain connects TRBV6-5 to TRBJ2-3; TRBD2 matches 9 bases. The sequence came from a human donor in good health. The donor label of this sample is uncertain. The material sequenced was blood. CDR3 in DNA: TGTGCCAGCAGTAGCGGGGGGCAGGGCACAGATACGCAGTATTTT. Its translation: CASSSGGQGTDTQYF.